The 22 T cell receptor beta chains given below trace back to one sample, sequenced in a study of CD8+ T cells in alopecia areata. cDNA serving as the sequencing template came from extracted, reverse transcribed RNA. Only in-frame clones appear in the TCRdb table, and some are missing; sequencing was by immunoSEQ multiplex PCR. The table shows some 170,000 clones, with 58% occurring only once. Treatment in this sample: oral pan-JAK inhibitor, 5-10 mg twice daily. The material sequenced was CD4+ T cells sorted from blood, taken between weeks 55 and 65, from a patient treated with tofacitinib. These receptors were taken from a human donor with alopecia areata.

Only a few counts were recorded for this clone. This chain uses TRBV29-1 with TRBJ1-4; D perhaps matches TRBD1 (5 bases). This CDR3 is built from 13 residues. Germline lookup yields CDR1 SQVTM and CDR2 ANQGSEA. Trimming removed 1 base from V and 8 bases from J, with 11 bases in between. This CDR3 is CSVEVPGREKLFF. CDR3 DNA: TGCAGCGTTGAAGTCCCAGGGAGGGAAAAACTGTTTTTT. Looking up the rest from reference TRBV29-1 and TRBJ1-4 gives the full variable domain: SAVISQKPSRDICQRGTSLTIQCQVDSQVTMMFWYRQQPGQSLTLIATANQGSEATYESGFVIDKFPISRPNLTFSTLTVSNMSPEDSSIYLCSVEVPGREKLFFGSGTQLSVL.

The rearrangement uses TRBV30 and TRBJ2-6; D not certain. The V end lost 0 bases, the J end lost 2 bases, and 5 bases lay between the germline ends. Per germline, CDR1 GTSNPN and CDR2 SVGIG (reference sequence). The CDR3 spans 14 residues. The CDR3: CAWSVSAGANVLTF. The CDR3 nucleotides are TGTGCCTGGAGTGTATCGGCTGGGGCCAACGTCCTGACTTTC.

The chain recombines TRBV2 with TRBJ1-1; no definite D call. The CDR3 consists of 13 residues. Trimming pared 4 bases from V and 2 bases from J, leaving 8 bases between. Germline V lookup: CDR1 SNHLY, CDR2 FYNNEI. CDR3 sequence: CASSVGKNTEAFF. The CDR3 bases are TGTGCCAGCAGTGTTGGGAAAAACACTGAAGCTTTCTTT. Full variable domain (outside the CDR3, taken from reference TRBV2 and TRBJ1-1): EPEVTQTPSHQVTQMGQEVILRCVPISNHLYFYWYRQILGQKVEFLVSFYNNEISEKSEIFDDQFSVERPDGSNFTLKIRSTKLEDSAMYFCASSVGKNTEAFFGQGTRLTVV.

The chain combines TRBV20-1 with TRBJ2-5; D may be TRBD1 (5 bases). V was shortened by 6 bases and J by 3 bases, with 8 bases between the two germline ends. Germline lookup yields CDR1 DFQATT and CDR2 SNEGSKA (reference sequence). This CDR3 is built from 11 residues. The CDR3 DNA reads TGCAGTGCCTCCAGGGAAGAGACCCAGTACTTC. This translates into CSASREETQYF.

The rearrangement joins TRBV5-1 to TRBJ1-1; the D is unclear. Germline V gene data show CDR1 as SGHRS and CDR2 as YFSETQ. The CDR3 is 15 amino acids. Trimming left V 4 bases short and J 6 bases short, with 19 bases between. The CDR3 DNA reads TGCGCCAGCAGCAGCCAAGAGACGTCAAGGGCTGAAGCTTTCTTT. This gives the protein CASSSQETSRAEAFF.

Points on this clone: The sample carries other DNA sequences with the same CDR3. This chain uses TRBV5-1 with TRBJ1-1; D gene ambiguous. This CDR3 is 13 amino acids long. V gave up 0 bases and J gave up 0 bases, with 3 bases separating them. Germline loops: CDR1 SGHRS, CDR2 YFSETQ. The chain's CDR3 is CASSLELNTEAFF. CDR3 nucleotide sequence: TGCGCCAGCAGCTTGGAACTGAACACTGAAGCTTTCTTT.

The rearrangement joins TRBV5-1 to TRBJ1-1; 10 nucleotides align to TRBD1. From germline, CDR1 is SGHRS and CDR2 YFSETQ. After removal of 3 bases from V and 7 bases from J, the junction contained 12 bases not matched to a gene. CDR3 size: 16 residues. The CDR3 bases are TGCGCCAGCAGCTCGGGACAGGGGACGCTACCGGGTGAAGCTTTCTTT. Translating it yields CASSSGQGTLPGEAFF. Full variable domain (missing parts from reference TRBV5-1 and TRBJ1-1): KAGVTQTPRYLIKTRGQQVTLSCSPISGHRSVSWYQQTPGQGLQFLFEYFSETQRNKGNFPGRFSGRQFSNSRSEMNVSTLELGDSALYLCASSSGQGTLPGEAFFGQGTRLTVV.

The J gene is TRBJ2-3, the V gene TRBV18; D gene ambiguous. The V and J ends lost 3 bases and 6 bases respectively, with 7 bases between them. The CDR3 loop spans 12 amino acids. CDR1 and CDR2 from the germline V gene are KGHSH and LQKENI. The CDR3 sequence is CASSPLRDTQYF. In DNA, the CDR3 is TGTGCCAGCTCACCCCTCAGGGATACGCAGTATTTT.

The table lists this clone with a few counts. The chain is built from TRBV20-1 and TRBJ2-7; D is unresolved. With 6 bases removed from V and 3 bases from J, the gap between germline ends came to 9 bases. This CDR3 region has 11 residues. Germline values: CDR1 DFQATT, CDR2 SNEGSKA (reference sequence). The CDR3 sequence: CSATRDYEQYF. Written as DNA, the CDR3 is TGCAGTGCCACCCGAGACTACGAGCAGTACTTC.

DNA for the CDR3: TGTGCCAGCAGCTCGAATACAGGGTCCTACGAGCAGTACTTC. Amino acid sequence: CASSSNTGSYEQYF. This chain links TRBV5-4 with TRBJ2-7; D possibly corresponds to TRBD1 (6 bases). Germline V gene sequence: CDR1 SGHNT, CDR2 YYREEE (reference sequence). This CDR3 region has 14 residues. V lost 3 bases, J lost 1 base, and 11 bases lay in between.

V usage is TRBV29-1 and J usage is TRBJ2-5; D is ambiguous. Deletions cut 2 bases from V and 2 bases from J, with 9 bases between. The CDR3 spans 13 residues. Germline CDR1 and CDR2: SQVTM and ANQGSEA. This chain's CDR3 is CSVELQLQETQYF. CDR3 coding DNA: TGCAGCGTTGAATTGCAGCTACAAGAGACCCAGTACTTC.

The chain is built from TRBV30 and TRBJ1-2; tentative D call: TRBD1 (6 bases). Germline V gives CDR1 GTSNPN, CDR2 SVGIG (reference sequence). Trimming took off 1 base at V and 5 bases at J, with 11 bases between the two ends. The CDR3 has 13 residues. CDR3 residues: CAWSDRTVYGYTF. For the CDR3, the DNA is TGTGCCTGGAGTGATAGGACAGTTTATGGCTACACCTTC.

This clone was counted a single time. The rearrangement uses TRBV29-1 and TRBJ2-5, with TRBD1 as a possible D gene (5 bases). The length of the CDR3 is 13 residues. Germline CDR1 reads SQVTM; CDR2 reads ANQGSEA. V dropped 4 bases and J dropped 2 bases, with 11 bases sitting between them. The chain's CDR3 is CSVAGHLQETQYF. The CDR3 DNA follows: TGCAGCGTTGCAGGACATCTACAAGAGACCCAGTACTTC.

J is TRBJ1-6 and V is TRBV7-9, with D tentatively TRBD1 (5 bases). Germline V gives CDR1 SEHNR, CDR2 FQNEAQ (reference sequence). V lost 3 bases and J lost 7, with 10 bases in between. CDR3 length: 14 amino acids. This CDR3 reads CASSLGTPNSPLHF. The CDR3 DNA reads TGTGCCAGCAGCTTGGGGACCCCAAATTCACCCCTCCACTTT.

Here the CDR3 reads CASSPFGAGGYLSSYNEQFF. The DNA of the CDR3 is TGCGCCAGCAGCCCCTTTGGAGCGGGGGGCTATCTTAGCTCCTACAATGAGCAGTTCTTC. The V gene is TRBV5-1, the J gene TRBJ2-1, with 9 bases fitting TRBD2. Germline CDR1 is SGHRS and CDR2 is YFSETQ. The CDR3 is 20 residues long. J was trimmed by 0 bases and V by 4 bases; bases with no gene match: 17.

This clone has just one count. This rearrangement joins TRBV19 to TRBJ2-4; 7 bases line up with TRBD2. The CDR3 length is 15 residues. The V gene end was trimmed by 5 bases and the J gene end by 0 bases; junction bases not matched to a gene: 4. Germline CDR1 reads LNHDA; CDR2 reads SQIVND (reference sequence). The DNA of the CDR3 is TGTGCCAGTAGTGGGACGGGGGGAGCCAAAAACATTCAGTACTTC. This sequence encodes CASSGTGGAKNIQYF.

This clone was seen only a few times. This chain links TRBV11-1 with TRBJ1-3; a possible D gene is TRBD1 (6 bases). V was cut by 5 bases and J by 4 bases, with 15 bases left in between. CDR3 size: 15 residues. The germline V gene encodes CDR1 SGHAT and CDR2 FQDESV (reference sequence). CDR3 coding DNA: TGTGCCAGCAGCCGTCTACAGGGAGCAGGAAACACCATATATTTT. It encodes CASSRLQGAGNTIYF.

The J gene is TRBJ2-3, the V gene TRBV7-8; D unclear. CDR1 is SGHVS, CDR2 FQNEAQ, per germline. This CDR3 comprises 18 residues. Trimming took off 1 base at V and 0 bases at J, with 17 bases between the two ends. CDR3 sequence: CASSLGTRFFSSTDTQYF. Here the CDR3 DNA reads TGTGCCAGCAGCTTAGGCACGCGATTTTTTTCTAGCACAGATACGCAGTATTTT.

This clone has just a few counts. V is TRBV10-3 and J is TRBJ2-7, with D possibly TRBD1 on 5 matching bases. This CDR3 contains 14 residues. Trimming took 8 bases from V and 5 from J, leaving 19 bases between them. In germline, CDR1 is ENHRY, CDR2 SYGVKD. The CDR3, as DNA: TGTGCCATCGGGGCAGGCACTAATGTGAACGAGCAGTACTTC. It translates to CAIGAGTNVNEQYF.

This rearrangement joins TRBV5-1 to TRBJ2-3; D not resolved. Trimming took 1 base from V and 2 from J, leaving 8 bases between them. Germline-derived CDR1 and CDR2 are SGHRS and YFSETQ. The length of the CDR3 is 14 residues. CDR3 bases: TGCGCCAGCAGCTTGAGTCCTCCCACAGATACGCAGTATTTT. Protein: CASSLSPPTDTQYF.

The chain couples TRBV25-1 to TRBJ2-5; maybe TRBD1 (5 bases). CDR3 length equals 14 residues. The germline gives CDR1 MGHDK, CDR2 SYGVNS. Trimming cost V 0 bases and J 7 bases, with 12 bases left between them. CDR3 sequence (DNA): TGTGCCAGCAGTGAATATGCAGGGTCGGGGACCCAGTACTTC. Protein sequence: CASSEYAGSGTQYF.

This sequence joins TRBV25-1 and TRBJ1-2, with D uncertain. CDR1 MGHDK and CDR2 SYGVNS come from the germline V gene. Trimming removed 3 bases at V and 10 bases at J, with 12 bases between. The CDR3 covers 12 residues. For the CDR3, the DNA is TGTGCCAGCAGTGACGTGGGCGGCGCCTACACCTTC. This translates into CASSDVGGAYTF.